The source of this T cell receptor beta chain is a study of tumor-infiltrating lymphocytes in primary liver carcinoma. At the level of the study: Tumors were staged T1-T3 N0M0 and measured about 4 to 11 cm across. Findings and limits, study-wide: Left bulk and unsorted, the samples did not allow CD4+ and CD8+ repertoires to be compared. It was in tumors, not blood, that the top-250-clone fraction was significantly higher (p = 0.039). Tumor-blood pairs (like tumor-adjacent pairs) overlapped less than tumor region pairs did.

Turning to this clonotype: Its antigen is not identified. A junction end diverges from the germline sequence, so it may reflect a read error.

Unsorted whole blood supplied the RNA, and germline DNA was extracted too. cDNA specific to TCR beta was made from approximately 0.55 ug of total RNA, with a constant-region primer employed for priming. Employing slightly modified ARM-PCR, three nested multiplex PCR rounds were run, and these gave rise to the TCR beta libraries. Each CDR3 protein gets one entry after TCRdb re-called the multiplex PCR reads with MiXCR. The table lists approximately 340,000 distinct CDR3 sequences, around three fifths of them singletons. This TCR came from a man in his forties with primary liver carcinoma and hepatitis B virus infection. Specimen: peripheral blood.

The CDR3 here is CTSSQDLGQVISHEQYF. The CDR3 DNA reads as TGCACCAGCAGCCAAGATCTTGGACAGGTAATCTCCCACGAGCAGTACTTC. The chain employs TRBV4-1 and TRBJ2-7, with 7 nucleotides matching TRBD1. Germline V gene sequence: CDR1 MGHRA, CDR2 YSYEKL. CDR3 length: 17 residues.